These 12 T cell receptor beta chains were sequenced from one sample in a study of T cell repertoires in cytomegalovirus infection. TCRdb called the reads again in MiXCR, with one record for every CDR3 protein. The table records about 490,000 distinct CDR3 sequences, about a quarter of them present only once. Specimen: PBMCs. The origin of the receptors is a human donor in good health (CMV status not recorded). Some clones in this sample may be carry-over from other donors' samples.

The gene calls are TRBV6-6 and TRBJ1-5; possibly TRBD1 for D (6 bases). CDR3 length equals 15 residues. From germline, CDR1 is MNHNY and CDR2 SVGAGI (reference sequence). V lost 6 bases and J lost 3, with 15 bases in between. The CDR3 protein is CASRKQGLNNQPQHF. In DNA, the CDR3 is TGTGCCAGCAGGAAACAGGGCTTGAACAATCAGCCCCAGCATTTT.

This clonotype was seen ten or more times. The chain combines TRBV7-6 with TRBJ1-1; unclear D gene. Per germline, CDR1 SGHVS and CDR2 FNYEAQ. The CDR3 has 13 residues. Between the trimmed V and J ends, which lost 5 bases and 0 bases, there was a span of 7 bases. The DNA for the CDR3 is TGTGCCAGCAGCGCCGATCTGAACACTGAAGCTTTCTTT. It specifies CASSADLNTEAFF.

In DNA form, the CDR3 reads TGTGCCAGCAGTTTTACTGGGGTCGATAACTATGGCTACACCTTC. It specifies CASSFTGVDNYGYTF. The chain has TRBV27 and TRBJ1-2, with unresolved D. The CDR3 contains 15 residues. Trimming shortened V by 3 bases and J by 1 base, and 12 bases separated the two germline ends. Germline V gives CDR1 MNHEY, CDR2 SMNVEV (reference sequence).

This clonotype came up a few times. The rearrangement uses TRBV7-8 and TRBJ1-1, with a weak D call TRBD1 (5 bases). Germline CDR1 SGHVS, CDR2 FQNEAQ. The CDR3 loop spans 15 amino acids. V lost 0 bases and J lost 4, with 12 bases in between. The CDR3 protein is CASSLAPRGGTEAFF. DNA of the CDR3: TGTGCCAGCAGCTTAGCCCCCCGGGGGGGCACTGAAGCTTTCTTT.

This clonotype was counted at least ten times. The chain links TRBV7-2 to TRBJ2-2, with TRBD2 as a possible D gene (6 bases). Germline CDR1 is SGHTA and CDR2 is FQGNSA. CDR3 length equals 14 residues. V lost 5 bases and J 2 bases, leaving 9 bases between the germline ends. The DNA for the CDR3 is TGTGCCAGCAGCCAGGACTATAACACCGGGGAGCTGTTTTTT. This translates into CASSQDYNTGELFF.

The table lists this clonotype with a few counts. The rearrangement links TRBV5-1 to TRBJ1-1; D perhaps matches TRBD1 (5 bases). The CDR3 is 13 amino acids. V lost 2 bases and J 4 bases, leaving 9 bases between the germline ends. Germline CDR1 and CDR2: SGHRS and YFSETQ. This CDR3 reads CASSLQDGTEAFF. The CDR3 DNA follows: TGCGCCAGCAGCTTACAGGATGGCACTGAAGCTTTCTTT.

The rearrangement links TRBV11-2 to TRBJ2-2, with 7 bases that match TRBD1. V lost 4 bases, J lost 4 bases, and 12 bases stayed unmatched. Germline CDR1 and CDR2: SGHAT and FQNNGV. The CDR3 extends over 17 amino acids. CDR3 nucleotides: TGTGCCAGCAGCTCCTACCCCCTGACAGGGACCACCGGGGAGCTGTTTTTT. Protein product: CASSSYPLTGTTGELFF.

The chain employs TRBV28 and TRBJ2-2; TRBD2 matches 8 bases. The CDR3 consists of 15 residues. With 5 bases clipped from V and 1 base from J, the junction kept 3 bases outside the gene matches. Germline CDR1 reads MDHEN; CDR2 reads SYDVKM. CDR3 sequence: CASSVSGVNTGELFF. The CDR3 region has the DNA TGTGCCAGCAGTGTTAGCGGGGTGAACACCGGGGAGCTGTTTTTT.

This clonotype was counted ten times or more. The chain recombines TRBV7-3 with TRBJ2-1; 10 bases are a match to TRBD2. This CDR3 has 14 amino acids. Germline trimming cut 5 bases from V and 8 bases from J; bases unmatched to any gene: 6. Looked up from germline, CDR1 is SGHTA and CDR2 is FQGTGA. The CDR3 nucleotides read TGTGCCAGCAGCCGCCTAGCGGGAGTTGATGAGCAGTTCTTC. As protein: CASSRLAGVDEQFF.

Worth noting for this clonotype: This clone may be a read error of a much larger clone one base away. The gene calls are TRBV7-2 and TRBJ2-2; possible D gene TRBD2, 5 bases. CDR1 is SGHTA, CDR2 FQGNSA, per germline. This CDR3 is 15 amino acids long. CDR3 loop: CASSELATNTGELVF. CDR3 coding DNA: TGTGCCAGCAGCGAGTTAGCGACGAACACCGGGGAGCTGGTTTTT.

V and J are TRBV5-1 and TRBJ2-3; weak D call: TRBD1 (6 bases). The length of the CDR3 is 14 residues. The ends were cut back, 4 bases at V and 2 bases at J, with 11 bases in the middle. Germline V gene data show CDR1 as SGHRS and CDR2 as YFSETQ. The CDR3, as DNA: TGCGCCAGCAGCATCGACAGGCCCACAGATACGCAGTATTTT. Translated: CASSIDRPTDTQYF.

This clonotype has at least ten counts. CDR3: CASSFGVNQGNEQFF. CDR3 coding DNA: TGTGCCAGCAGCTTCGGGGTAAACCAGGGGAATGAGCAGTTCTTC. This sequence joins TRBV7-8 and TRBJ2-1, with a tentative D call TRBD1 (6 bases). CDR1 is SGHVS, CDR2 FQNEAQ, per germline. The CDR3 contains 15 residues. Trimming took 3 bases from V and 7 from J, leaving 16 bases between them. Using reference TRBV7-8 and TRBJ2-1 for the parts outside the CDR3, the full variable domain is GAGVSQSPRYKVAKRGQDVALRCDPISGHVSLFWYQQALGQGPEFLTYFQNEAQLDKSGLPSDRFFAERPEGSVSTLKIQRTQQEDSAVYLCASSFGVNQGNEQFFGPGTRLTVL.